The present T cell receptor beta chain was sequenced within a study of graft-versus-host responses after intestinal transplantation (dated by TCRdb to the early 2020s). At the level of the whole study: Multivisceral, liver-intestinal, or isolated intestinal transplants were received by the recipients. Every recipient was given anti-thymocyte globulin induction, then maintenance tacrolimus and steroids for 2 to 3 years. Graft-versus-host and host-versus-graft alloreactive T cell clones were tracked in the graft, circulation and bone marrow after intestinal transplantation using bulk TCR-beta CDR3 sequencing. To identify alloreactive clones, pre-transplant mixed lymphocyte reaction products were sequenced and compared with unstimulated pre-transplant donor and recipient T cells. Of the 20 to 25 intestinal transplant recipients enrolled in the cohort, one of whom was a retransplant, a few patients without pretransplant specimens were excluded. A peak of at least 4% donor T cells among recipient peripheral blood mononuclear cells was the definition used for donor T cell macrochimerism. Instead of going to the commercial service, samples from a few later patients were sequenced in-house on an Illumina MiSeq and processed with MiXCR. General study outcomes and caveats: High GvH to HvG T cell clonal ratios were observed in the allografts of patients with donor T cell macrochimerism. GvH clones turned up in recipient bone marrow, with some appearing earlier in ileal mucosa or blood, a pattern consistent with an intestinal mucosal origin. Peak levels of circulating GvH clones were associated with declines in HvG clones early after transplant. The conclusions were limited by the relatively low number and heterogeneity of the intestinal transplant patients.

Library creation used the immunoSEQ multiplex PCR assay. Adaptive Biotechnologies carried out high-throughput TCR-beta CDR3 sequencing of genomic DNA for most patients. Under the source paper's analysis protocol: TCR sequencing data for around 19 patients were retrieved from Adaptive's ImmunoSEQ software; a few other patients were processed with MiXCR and VDJtools. CDR3 nucleotide sequences shared between donor and recipient were removed because the origin of such sequences could not be assigned. Alloreactive clones required at least 2-fold expansion over unstimulated cells and minimum CFSE-low frequency of 0.002% (template counts) or 0.001% (read counts). Clones were considered mappable if detected in sequenced pre-transplant spleen, lymph node, or MLR CFSE-low populations of the donor or recipient. The cumulative frequency of alloreactive clones was calculated as a percentage of all sequences, weighted by copy number. The clones in this table, taken by TCRdb from immuneACCESS, are in-frame only. Not every clone is retained; where verified, under half of the shortfall comes from an unresolved V gene, and the cause of the rest is unknown. V, J and clone size are taken as reported in that table, and D and trimming were inferred from the DNA itself. The sample contains roughly 60,000 clones, about 90% of them found a single time. The top ten clones comprise 1.5% to 2% of the sample.

Blood samples were collected up to 4 times in the first month after transplant and then at least monthly when available. Relative to germline, V is 10 bases shorter and J is 0 bases shorter, with 16 bases between their ends. CDR1 MDHEN and CDR2 SYDVKM were looked up in the germline V gene. The CDR3, cysteine through phenylalanine, is 15 amino acids long. Only the CDR3 region is kept as DNA, spanning 45 bases read in frame from base 1. Note on this clone: Its antigen is still unknown. No base qualities exist here, and no much larger clone lies one base off it.

The origin of this receptor is a human patient who received an intestinal transplant, so some T cells may come from the graft donor. The chain employs TRBV28 and TRBJ1-3; a tentative D call is TRBD1 (6 bases match). Sample: PBMCs, taken 26 days after transplant. The nucleotides read TGTGCCACCCTCGGACAGACGAACTCTGGAAACACCATATATTTT. It is translated as CATLGQTNSGNTIYF. With the rest looked up from the reference TRBV28 and TRBJ1-3 genes rather than sequenced, the full variable domain is DVKVTQSSRYLVKRTGEKVFLECVQDMDHENMFWYRQDPGLGLRLIYFSYDVKMKEKGDIPEGYSVSREKKERFSLILESASTNQTSMYLCATLGQTNSGNTIYFGEGSWLTVV.